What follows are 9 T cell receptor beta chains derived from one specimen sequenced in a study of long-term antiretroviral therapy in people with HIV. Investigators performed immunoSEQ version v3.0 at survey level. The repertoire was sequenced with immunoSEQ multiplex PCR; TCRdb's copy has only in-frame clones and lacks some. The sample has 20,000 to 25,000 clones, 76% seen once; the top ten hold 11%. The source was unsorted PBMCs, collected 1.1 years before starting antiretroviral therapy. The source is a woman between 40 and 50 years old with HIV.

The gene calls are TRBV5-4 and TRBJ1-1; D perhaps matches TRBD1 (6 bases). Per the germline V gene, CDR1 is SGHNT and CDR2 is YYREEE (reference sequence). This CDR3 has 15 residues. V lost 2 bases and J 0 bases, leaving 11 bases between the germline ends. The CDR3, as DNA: TGTGCCAGCAGCTTCAACAGGGTCATGAACACTGAAGCTTTCTTT. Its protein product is CASSFNRVMNTEAFF. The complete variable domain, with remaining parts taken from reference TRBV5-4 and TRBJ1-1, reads ETGVTQSPTHLIKTRGQQVTLRCSSQSGHNTVSWYQQALGQGPQFIFQYYREEENGRGNFPPRFSGLQFPNYSSELNVNALELDDSALYLCASSFNRVMNTEAFFGQGTRLTVV.

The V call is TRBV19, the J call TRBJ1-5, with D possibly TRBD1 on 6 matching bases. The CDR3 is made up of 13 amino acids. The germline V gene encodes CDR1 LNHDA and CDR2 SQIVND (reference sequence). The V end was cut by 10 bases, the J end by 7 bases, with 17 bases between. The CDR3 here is CATIGGAEQPQHF. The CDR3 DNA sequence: TGTGCCACTATTGGGGGGGCGGAACAGCCCCAGCATTTT.

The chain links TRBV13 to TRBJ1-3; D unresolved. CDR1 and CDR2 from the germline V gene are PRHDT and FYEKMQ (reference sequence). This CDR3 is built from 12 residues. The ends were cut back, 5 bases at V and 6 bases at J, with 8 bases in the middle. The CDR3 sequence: CASSPLLNTIYF. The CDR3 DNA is TGTGCCAGCAGCCCCCTCCTAAACACCATATATTTT.

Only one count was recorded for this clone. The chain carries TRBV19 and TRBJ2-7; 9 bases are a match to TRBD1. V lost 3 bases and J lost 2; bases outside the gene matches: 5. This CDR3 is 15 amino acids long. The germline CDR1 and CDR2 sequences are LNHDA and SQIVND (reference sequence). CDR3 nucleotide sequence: TGTGCCAGTAGTATGCCGGGACAGGGTACCTACGAGCAGTACTTC. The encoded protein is CASSMPGQGTYEQYF.

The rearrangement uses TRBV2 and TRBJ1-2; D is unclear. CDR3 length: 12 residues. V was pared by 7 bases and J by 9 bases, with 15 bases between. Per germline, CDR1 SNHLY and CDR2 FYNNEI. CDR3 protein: CASKPLKDSYTF. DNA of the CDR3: TGTGCCAGCAAACCCCTTAAAGACAGCTACACCTTC.

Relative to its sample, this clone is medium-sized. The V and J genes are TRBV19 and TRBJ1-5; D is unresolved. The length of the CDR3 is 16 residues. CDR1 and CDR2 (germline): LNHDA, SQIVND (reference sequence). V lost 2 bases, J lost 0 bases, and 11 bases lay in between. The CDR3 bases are TGTGCCAGTAGTATATTTACCGGGTATAGCAATCAGCCCCAGCATTTT. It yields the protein CASSIFTGYSNQPQHF.

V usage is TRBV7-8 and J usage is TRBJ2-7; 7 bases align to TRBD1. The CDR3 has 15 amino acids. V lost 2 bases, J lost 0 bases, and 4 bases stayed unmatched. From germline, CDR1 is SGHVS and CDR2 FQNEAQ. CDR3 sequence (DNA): TGTGCCAGCAGCTTATCCGGACAGGACTCCTACGAGCAGTACTTC. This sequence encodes CASSLSGQDSYEQYF.

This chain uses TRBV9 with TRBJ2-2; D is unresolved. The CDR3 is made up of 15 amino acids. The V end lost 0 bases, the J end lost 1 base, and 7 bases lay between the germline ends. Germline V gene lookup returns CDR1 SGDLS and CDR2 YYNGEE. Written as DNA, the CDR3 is TGTGCCAGCAGCGTAGCTCGGAGGAACACCGGGGAGCTGTTTTTT. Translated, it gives CASSVARRNTGELFF.

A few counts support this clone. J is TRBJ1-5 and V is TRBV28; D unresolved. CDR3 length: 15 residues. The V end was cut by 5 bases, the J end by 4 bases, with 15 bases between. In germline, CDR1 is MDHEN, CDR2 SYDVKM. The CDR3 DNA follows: TGTGCCAGCAGTCCCCCCACACAGCCTAATCAGCCCCAGCATTTT. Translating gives CASSPPTQPNQPQHF.